This T cell receptor (beta chain) was recorded in a study of cytomegalovirus exposure and HLA in healthy donors. The wider study: Around 80 million unique TCR sequences came from HLA-typed donors in an early release.

This CDR3 has 15 amino acids. CDR1 is MGHRA and CDR2 is YSYEKL in the germline V gene. J was trimmed by 4 bases and V by 5 bases; bases with no gene match: 6. With regard to this clone: The antigen remains unidentified.

These donors, healthy bone marrow donors, were studied. Use of 60 Vbeta and 13 Jbeta primers characterized the PCR. The repertoire was sequenced with immunoSEQ multiplex PCR; TCRdb's copy has only in-frame clones and lacks some. The sample contains around 130,000 clones, about 77% of which appear only once. The study, taken as a whole, reports: Common viral pathogens seemed to be connected with several of the most significant clusters, according to a later analysis. In presence/absence analyses, roughly uniform sequencing depth across donors was assumed.

This clonotype was obtained from a man aged 45-65 years in good health and CMV-seronegative. The chain uses TRBV4-1 and TRBJ1-5; 9 bases are a match to TRBD1. Input material: PBMCs. CDR3 residues: CASSWGQGRNQPQHF. DNA for the CDR3: TGCGCCAGCAGCTGGGGACAGGGTAGAAATCAGCCCCAGCATTTT.